This T cell receptor beta chain stems from a study of long-term antiretroviral therapy in people with HIV. The study's findings and limits: Diversity measured after ART increased yet remained under transplant donor controls. ART adherence, viral resistance and therapy changes were not recorded.

As regards this clone: Its specificity is unknown.

Samples held 1-10 million cryopreserved PBMC, and DNA extraction followed. At the survey level, the v3.0 immunoSEQ assay was run. Sequenced by immunoSEQ multiplex PCR; TCRdb stores in-frame clones only, minus some. The data hold around 20,000 clones, with 76% observed a single time. The CDR3 totals 15 residues. V was trimmed by 3 bases and J by 0 bases, leaving 11 bases between them. Germline CDR1 and CDR2: LNHDA and SQIVND (reference sequence). The chain carries TRBV19 and TRBJ1-1; D is ambiguous. The sequences come from unsorted PBMCs, collected 0.5 years before starting antiretroviral therapy. The sequence was obtained from a woman in her forties or fifties with HIV. This CDR3 reads CASSMKRQLNTEAFF. As DNA, the CDR3 is TGTGCCAGTAGTATGAAAAGGCAGTTGAACACTGAAGCTTTCTTT.